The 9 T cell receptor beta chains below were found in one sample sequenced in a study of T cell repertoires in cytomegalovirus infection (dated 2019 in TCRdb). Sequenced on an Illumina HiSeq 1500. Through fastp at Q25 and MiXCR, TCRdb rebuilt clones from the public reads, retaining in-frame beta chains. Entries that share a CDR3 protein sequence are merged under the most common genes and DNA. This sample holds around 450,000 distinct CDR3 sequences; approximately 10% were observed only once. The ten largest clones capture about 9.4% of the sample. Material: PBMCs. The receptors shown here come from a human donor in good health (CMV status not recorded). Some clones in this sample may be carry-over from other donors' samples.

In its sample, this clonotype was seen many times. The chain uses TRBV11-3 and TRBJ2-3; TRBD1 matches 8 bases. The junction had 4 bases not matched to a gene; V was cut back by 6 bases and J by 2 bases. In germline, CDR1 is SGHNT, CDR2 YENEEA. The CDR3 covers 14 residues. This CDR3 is CASSPTGATDTQYF. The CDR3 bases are TGTGCCAGCAGTCCGACAGGGGCCACAGATACGCAGTATTTT. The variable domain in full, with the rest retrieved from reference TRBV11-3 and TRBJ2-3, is EAGVVQSPRYKIIEKKQPVAFWCNPISGHNTLYWYLQNLGQGPELLIRYENEEAVDDSQLPKDRFSAERLKGVDSTLKIQPAELGDSAVYLCASSPTGATDTQYFGPGTRLTVL.

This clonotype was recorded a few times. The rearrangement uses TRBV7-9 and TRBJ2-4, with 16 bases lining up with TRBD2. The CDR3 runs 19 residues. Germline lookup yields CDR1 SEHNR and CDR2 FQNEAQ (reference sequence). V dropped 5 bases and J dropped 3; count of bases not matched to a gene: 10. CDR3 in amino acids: CASSGTSGRASGGKNIQYF. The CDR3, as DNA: TGTGCCAGCAGCGGGACTAGCGGGAGGGCCTCGGGGGGCAAAAACATTCAGTACTTC.

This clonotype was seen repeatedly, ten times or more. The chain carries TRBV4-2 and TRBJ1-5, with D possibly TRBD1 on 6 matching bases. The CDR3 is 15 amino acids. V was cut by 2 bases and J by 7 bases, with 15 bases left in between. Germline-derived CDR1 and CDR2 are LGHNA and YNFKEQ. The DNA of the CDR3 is TGTGCCAGCAGCCAAAACACAGGGAAAGGCCAGCCCCAGCATTTT. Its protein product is CASSQNTGKGQPQHF.

The DNA for the CDR3 is TGTGCCAGCAGCCGACGACTTACGTCGAACACTGAAGCTTTCTTT. Translation: CASSRRLTSNTEAFF. The chain combines TRBV28 with TRBJ1-1; D ambiguous. V was shortened by 6 bases and J by 1 base, with 15 bases between the two germline ends. Germline loops: CDR1 MDHEN, CDR2 SYDVKM. The CDR3 contains 15 residues.

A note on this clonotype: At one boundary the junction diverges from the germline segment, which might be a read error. The DNA for the CDR3 is TGTGTCAGCAGTTTGACAGGGGATCAGCCCCAGCATTTT. Its protein is CVSSLTGDQPQHF. This chain connects TRBV12-3 or TRBV12-4 to TRBJ1-5, with 8 bases matching TRBD1. The CDR3 loop spans 13 amino acids.

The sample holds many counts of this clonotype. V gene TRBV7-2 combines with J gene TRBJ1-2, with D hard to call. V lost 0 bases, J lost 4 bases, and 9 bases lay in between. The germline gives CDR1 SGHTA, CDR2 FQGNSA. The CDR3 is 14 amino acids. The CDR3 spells CASSLARTVYGYTF. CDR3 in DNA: TGTGCCAGCAGCTTAGCCAGGACGGTCTATGGCTACACCTTC.

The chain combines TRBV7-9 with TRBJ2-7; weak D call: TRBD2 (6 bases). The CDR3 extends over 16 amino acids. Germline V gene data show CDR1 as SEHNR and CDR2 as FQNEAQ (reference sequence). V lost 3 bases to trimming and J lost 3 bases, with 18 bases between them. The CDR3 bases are TGTGCCAGCAGCTTGTCTTACGGGGGTAGCTTCTACGAGCAGTACTTC. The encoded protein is CASSLSYGGSFYEQYF.

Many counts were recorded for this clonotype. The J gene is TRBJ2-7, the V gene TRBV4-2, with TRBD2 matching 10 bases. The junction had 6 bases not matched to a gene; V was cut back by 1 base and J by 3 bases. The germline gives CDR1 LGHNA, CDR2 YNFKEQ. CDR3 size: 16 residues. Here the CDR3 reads CASSQGGTSVRYEQYF. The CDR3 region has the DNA TGTGCCAGCAGCCAAGGTGGGACTAGCGTTCGCTACGAGCAGTACTTC.

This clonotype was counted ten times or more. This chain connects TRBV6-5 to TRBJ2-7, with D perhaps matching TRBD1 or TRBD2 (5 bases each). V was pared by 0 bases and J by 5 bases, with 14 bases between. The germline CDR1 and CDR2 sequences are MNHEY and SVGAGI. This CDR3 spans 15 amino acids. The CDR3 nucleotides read TGTGCCAGCAGTTACTCCGGGACGGATCATAACGAGCAGTACTTC. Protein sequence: CASSYSGTDHNEQYF.